The 29 T cell receptor beta chains below were found in one sample sequenced in a study of T cells in Graves' hyperthyroidism and ophthalmopathy. RNA transcripts yielded amplified TCR beta CDR3 regions. With the HTBI primer set, the TCR CDR3 went through a first round of RT-PCR. TCRdb reprocessed the multiplex PCR reads with MiXCR, giving one entry per CDR3 protein. The data contain around 350,000 distinct CDR3 sequences, approximately 19% of them singletons. Material: blood. The source is a woman under 30 with Graves' hyperthyroidism.

Many counts were recorded for this clonotype. The V and J genes are TRBV3-1 and TRBJ2-6, with TRBD1 matching 7 bases. This CDR3 comprises 17 residues. Per the germline V gene, CDR1 is LGHDT and CDR2 is YNNKEL (reference sequence). Trimming removed 5 bases from V and 0 bases from J; junction bases left unmatched: 7. The CDR3 loop is CASSLGQVFSGANVLTF. The CDR3 DNA reads TGTGCCAGCAGCTTAGGACAGGTTTTCTCTGGGGCCAACGTCCTGACTTTC.

This clonotype was recorded at least ten times. The chain has TRBV2 and TRBJ2-5; D gene uncertain. This CDR3 has 13 amino acids. Trimming removed 4 bases from V and 1 base from J, with 7 bases in between. Germline assignment: CDR1 SNHLY and CDR2 FYNNEI. The chain's CDR3 is CASSAELQETQYF. CDR3 nucleotides: TGTGCCAGCAGTGCAGAACTCCAAGAGACCCAGTACTTC.

This chain links TRBV7-2 with TRBJ2-7; the D gene is possibly TRBD2 (6 bases). The V gene lost 5 bases and the J gene lost 2 bases, with 13 bases spanning the gap. This CDR3 is built from 14 residues. The germline CDR1 and CDR2 sequences are SGHTA and FQGNSA. CDR3 in DNA: TGTGCCAGCAGCCCGGCCGGGAGAGCCTACGAGCAGTACTTC. Its translation: CASSPAGRAYEQYF.

This clonotype showed up many times. The genes are TRBV30 and TRBJ2-5, with 9 nucleotides matching TRBD2. V lost 0 bases and J lost 2; bases outside the gene matches: 7. This CDR3 is built from 16 residues. From germline, CDR1 is GTSNPN and CDR2 SVGIG (reference sequence). The CDR3 DNA is TGTGCCTGGAGTGTACTCCGAGCGGGGGGACAAGAGACCCAGTACTTC. Translating gives CAWSVLRAGGQETQYF.

This clonotype was seen at least ten times. V gene TRBV6-1 combines with J gene TRBJ1-2, with TRBD1 matching over 7 bases. Trimming removed 7 bases from V and 2 bases from J; junction bases left unmatched: 7. Germline V gene data show CDR1 as MNHNS and CDR2 as SASEGT. This CDR3 has 14 amino acids. CDR3 amino acids: CASKPGQLNYGYTF. CDR3 coding DNA: TGTGCCAGCAAACCGGGACAGTTAAACTATGGCTACACCTTC.

This clonotype has at least ten counts. V is TRBV19 and J is TRBJ2-3, with TRBD1 identical over 9 bases. The CDR3 has 17 residues. The junction had 10 bases not matched to a gene; V was cut back by 5 bases and J by 1 base. Germline V CDR1 and CDR2: LNHDA, SQIVND (reference sequence). The CDR3 protein is CASSLRQGGRGTDTQYF. The CDR3 DNA sequence: TGTGCCAGTAGTTTAAGACAGGGGGGTCGAGGCACAGATACGCAGTATTTT.

This clonotype was detected ten times or more. The chain recombines TRBV20-1 with TRBJ2-7; 11 bases align to TRBD1. The CDR3 runs to 15 residues. Looked up from germline, CDR1 is DFQATT and CDR2 is SNEGSKA (reference sequence). The V gene end was trimmed by 5 bases and the J gene end by 5 bases; junction bases not matched to a gene: 11. The CDR3 DNA is TGCAGTGCTGTCCGCCGGACAGGGGGCTTCGACGAGCAGTACTTC. Encoded protein: CSAVRRTGGFDEQYF.

This clonotype was detected many times. The rearrangement links TRBV6-5 to TRBJ2-7; 9 positions match TRBD2. CDR1 is MNHEY and CDR2 is SVGAGI in the germline V gene. The CDR3 consists of 13 residues. V shed 6 bases and J 6 bases; nucleotides not matched to a gene: 6. The DNA of the CDR3 is TGTGCCAGCAGGGGTAGCGGGGGTAGCGAGCAGTACTTC. Its protein is CASRGSGGSEQYF.

The V gene is TRBV6-1, the J gene TRBJ1-2; D remains ambiguous. Between the trimmed V and J ends, which lost 6 bases and 0 bases, there was a span of 14 bases. The CDR3 runs to 15 residues. The germline gives CDR1 MNHNS, CDR2 SASEGT. CDR3 amino acids: CASRPGQYTNYGYTF. The CDR3 DNA sequence: TGTGCCAGCAGACCAGGCCAGTACACTAACTATGGCTACACCTTC.

The sample holds many counts of this clonotype. The chain links TRBV15 to TRBJ1-5; the match to TRBD1 covers 8 bases. V was pared by 6 bases and J by 2 bases, with 6 bases of the junction left unmatched. Germline CDR1 LNHNV, CDR2 YYDKDF (reference sequence). This CDR3 spans 15 amino acids. The CDR3 DNA reads TGTGCCACCAGTTGGGAACAGGGGGGCAATCAGCCCCAGCATTTT. Encoded protein: CATSWEQGGNQPQHF.

This clonotype was counted between two and nine times. J is TRBJ1-1 and V is TRBV28; no firm D call. Trimming took off 6 bases at V and 0 bases at J, with 17 bases between the two ends. The CDR3 extends over 16 amino acids. Germline V CDR1 and CDR2: MDHEN, SYDVKM. For the CDR3, the DNA is TGTGCCAGCAGCTCAACCTTCCGGGGAGTGAACACTGAAGCTTTCTTT. Its translation is CASSSTFRGVNTEAFF.

This clonotype was counted at least ten times. V usage is TRBV28 and J usage is TRBJ2-2; D unresolved. This CDR3 has 13 amino acids. The V gene lost 8 bases and the J gene lost 7 bases, with 14 bases spanning the gap. Germline V CDR1 and CDR2: MDHEN, SYDVKM. The CDR3: CASLQLHRGELFF. The CDR3 nucleotides are TGTGCCAGCCTCCAGTTACATCGCGGGGAGCTGTTTTTT. The whole variable domain, filled in from reference TRBV28 and TRBJ2-2, reads DVKVTQSSRYLVKRTGEKVFLECVQDMDHENMFWYRQDPGLGLRLIYFSYDVKMKEKGDIPEGYSVSREKKERFSLILESASTNQTSMYLCASLQLHRGELFFGEGSRLTVL.

V gene TRBV11-3 combines with J gene TRBJ1-1; D gene uncertain. Trimming shortened V by 5 bases and J by 4 bases, and 11 bases separated the two germline ends. Looked up from germline, CDR1 is SGHNT and CDR2 is YENEEA. This CDR3 contains 13 residues. The CDR3 protein is CASSHEVGTEAFF. DNA of the CDR3: TGTGCCAGCAGCCACGAGGTGGGCACTGAAGCTTTCTTT.

This clonotype was detected many times. The rearrangement uses TRBV10-3 and TRBJ1-2; D gene ambiguous. The germline CDR1 and CDR2 sequences are ENHRY and SYGVKD. The CDR3 loop spans 15 amino acids. Between the trimmed V and J ends, which lost 4 bases and 3 bases, there was a span of 15 bases. The CDR3 bases are TGTGCCATCAGTGTCTCCGCCGACCGCTACTATGGCTACACCTTC. Amino acid sequence: CAISVSADRYYGYTF.

This clonotype was seen ten or more times. The gene calls are TRBV5-1 and TRBJ2-7; 9 bases align to TRBD2. With V trimmed by 5 bases and J by 3 bases, 9 bases remained unmatched. Germline-derived CDR1 and CDR2 are SGHRS and YFSETQ. The CDR3 contains 15 residues. CDR3 sequence: CASSQGLATFYEQYF. The CDR3 region has the DNA TGCGCCAGCAGTCAAGGACTAGCGACCTTCTACGAGCAGTACTTC.

This clonotype showed up many times. V usage is TRBV5-1 and J usage is TRBJ1-5; D not certain. V was cut by 2 bases and J by 4 bases, with 7 bases left in between. The V gene's germline CDR1 is SGHRS and CDR2 YFSETQ. CDR3 length: 13 residues. The CDR3 DNA sequence: TGCGCCAGCAGCTTCGGCGAGAATCAGCCCCAGCATTTT. This encodes CASSFGENQPQHF. Based on the CDR3 plus reference TRBV5-1 and TRBJ1-5, the full variable domain is KAGVTQTPRYLIKTRGQQVTLSCSPISGHRSVSWYQQTPGQGLQFLFEYFSETQRNKGNFPGRFSGRQFSNSRSEMNVSTLELGDSALYLCASSFGENQPQHFGDGTRLSIL.

This rearrangement joins TRBV5-1 to TRBJ1-1, with TRBD1 identical over 7 bases. Looked up from germline, CDR1 is SGHRS and CDR2 is YFSETQ. The ends lost 4 bases at V and 4 bases at J; junction bases unmatched: 10. The CDR3 contains 15 residues. The CDR3 spells CASSLQGPSGTEAFF. The CDR3 DNA reads as TGCGCCAGCAGCCTACAGGGGCCGAGTGGCACTGAAGCTTTCTTT.

This clonotype has just a few counts. The V call is TRBV5-1, the J call TRBJ1-1; D is uncertain. CDR1 and CDR2 (germline): SGHRS, YFSETQ. The V and J ends lost 4 bases and 1 base respectively, with 14 bases between them. The CDR3 totals 15 residues. The CDR3 loop is CASSPGPPRNTEAFF. As DNA, the CDR3 is TGCGCCAGCAGCCCAGGTCCTCCTCGGAACACTGAAGCTTTCTTT.

This clonotype was observed a handful of times. The V call is TRBV7-9, the J call TRBJ1-3; the D is unclear. The V end was cut by 5 bases, the J end by 0 bases, with 11 bases between. Germline V gene lookup returns CDR1 SEHNR and CDR2 FQNEAQ (reference sequence). CDR3 size: 15 residues. The CDR3 protein is CASSAGRSSGNTIYF. The CDR3 coding sequence is TGTGCCAGCAGCGCAGGACGGAGCTCTGGAAACACCATATATTTT.

Ten or more counts support this clonotype. Written as DNA, the CDR3 is TGTGCCAGCAAGGCAGGGAATTATGGCTACACCTTC. Residues: CASKAGNYGYTF. The genes are TRBV27 and TRBJ1-2; possibly TRBD1 for D (5 bases). The CDR3 length is 12 residues. The germline V gene has CDR1 MNHEY and CDR2 SMNVEV (reference sequence). Trimming pared 7 bases from V and 5 bases from J, leaving 11 bases between.

This clonotype was observed at least ten times. The rearrangement links TRBV6-1 to TRBJ1-1; D remains unclear. The V and J ends lost 2 bases and 6 bases respectively, with 10 bases between them. Germline loops: CDR1 MNHNS, CDR2 SASEGT. This CDR3 is built from 13 residues. The CDR3 loop reads CASSEHGVAEAFF. CDR3 DNA: TGTGCCAGCAGTGAACATGGGGTAGCTGAAGCTTTCTTT.

Details on this clonotype: Since a much larger clone is just one base distant, this may be a read error. The chain employs TRBV3-1 and TRBJ1-5; 10 nucleotides match TRBD1. J lost 2 bases, V lost 2 bases, and 6 bases had no gene match. CDR1 is LGHDT and CDR2 is YNNKEL in the germline V gene (reference sequence). The CDR3 has 17 residues. As DNA, the CDR3 is TGTGCCAGCAGCCAATCCGGAGGGACAGGGGGCAATCAGCCCCAGCATTTT. Its translation: CASSQSGGTGGNQPQHF.

The table lists this clonotype with many counts. The chain recombines TRBV6-1 with TRBJ1-1; 9 positions agree with TRBD1. There are 18 residues in the CDR3. Germline V gene sequence: CDR1 MNHNS, CDR2 SASEGT. Losses at the gene ends were 2 bases for V and 5 bases for J; bases not matched to a gene: 15. The CDR3 spells CASSETPDRGTGRTEAFF. The CDR3 DNA follows: TGTGCCAGCAGTGAAACCCCGGACAGGGGTACGGGAAGGACTGAAGCTTTCTTT.

This clonotype has a count of ten or more. This chain joins TRBV28 and TRBJ2-7, with D possibly matching TRBD2 (6 bases). The V end lost 0 bases, the J end lost 2 bases, and 8 bases lay between the germline ends. Germline-derived CDR1 and CDR2 are MDHEN and SYDVKM. This CDR3 comprises 14 residues. This CDR3 is CASSLWDYTYEQYF. The CDR3 DNA sequence: TGTGCCAGCAGTTTATGGGACTATACCTACGAGCAGTACTTC.

This sequence joins TRBV4-2 and TRBJ2-7; TRBD1 might be the D (6 bases). The germline gives CDR1 LGHNA, CDR2 YNFKEQ. The CDR3 covers 18 residues. The V end lost 0 bases, the J end lost 7 bases, and 25 bases lay between the germline ends. The CDR3 DNA reads as TGTGCCAGCAGCCAAGAAGATTCCCTTAGGGGGTCTCCTTGGGAGCAGTACTTC. This gives the protein CASSQEDSLRGSPWEQYF.

The rearrangement uses TRBV18 and TRBJ2-1; D is unresolved. Germline V CDR1 and CDR2: KGHSH, LQKENI. There are 13 residues in the CDR3. Trimming took off 4 bases at V and 7 bases at J, with 11 bases between the two ends. CDR3 in DNA: TGTGCCAGCTCACACGACATATGGAATGAGCAGTTCTTC. Translation gives CASSHDIWNEQFF.

This clonotype was found many times. This chain uses TRBV12-3 or TRBV12-4 with TRBJ2-7; D is perhaps TRBD2 (5 bases). The CDR3 is 14 residues long. V was shortened by 3 bases and J by 1 base, with 10 bases between the two germline ends. This CDR3 is CASSFRRGSYEQYF. CDR3 in DNA: TGTGCCAGCAGTTTCAGGAGAGGGTCCTACGAGCAGTACTTC.

The table lists this clonotype with many counts. The J gene is TRBJ1-1, the V gene TRBV6-5, with 7 bases that match TRBD1. V trimming: 4 bases; J trimming: 7 bases; junction bases outside the gene matches: 6. CDR3 length: 13 amino acids. Germline V gene lookup returns CDR1 MNHEY and CDR2 SVGAGI. The CDR3 here is CASSLDRAGEAFF. The CDR3 DNA reads TGTGCCAGCAGTTTAGACAGGGCGGGTGAAGCTTTCTTT.

The chain links TRBV19 to TRBJ2-7; 10 bases fit TRBD1. The CDR3 extends over 15 amino acids. J was trimmed by 1 base and V by 0 bases; bases with no gene match: 0. Per germline, CDR1 LNHDA and CDR2 SQIVND (reference sequence). The chain's CDR3 is CASSIEGQGSYEQYF. The CDR3 bases are TGTGCCAGTAGTATAGAGGGACAGGGGTCCTACGAGCAGTACTTC.